The 15 T cell receptor beta chains given below trace back to one sample, sequenced in a study of T cells after yellow fever vaccination. TCRdb analysed the 5' RACE reads with MiXCR anew, one entry per CDR3 protein. The sample comprises 250,000 to 400,000 distinct CDR3 sequences, approximately 4% of which are singletons, and approximately 25% rests with the top ten. The source was PBMCs, collected 5 days after the yellow fever booster vaccination. The receptors stem from a man aged 18 to 29 who received the YFV17D yellow fever vaccine.

This clonotype came up a few times. This chain links TRBV24-1 with TRBJ2-3; no clear D gene. The V gene lost 4 bases and the J gene lost 1 base, with 8 bases spanning the gap. Germline-derived CDR1 and CDR2 are KGHDR and SFDVKD. CDR3 length equals 14 residues. DNA for the CDR3: TGTGCCACCAGTGACTCGACCGGCACAGATACGCAGTATTTT. It specifies CATSDSTGTDTQYF.

The V and J genes are TRBV9 and TRBJ2-3; 7 bases map to TRBD2. The CDR3 is 15 residues long. Per the germline V gene, CDR1 is SGDLS and CDR2 is YYNGEE. V lost 4 bases, J lost 3 bases, and 8 bases stayed unmatched. The CDR3 loop is CASSPDQAGTDTQYF. CDR3 sequence (DNA): TGTGCCAGCAGCCCCGACCAAGCGGGGACAGATACGCAGTATTTT.

The chain recombines TRBV20-1 with TRBJ1-3, with 7 bases lining up with TRBD1. CDR1 and CDR2 from the germline V gene are DFQATT and SNEGSKA (reference sequence). V dropped 3 bases and J dropped 8; count of bases not matched to a gene: 7. This CDR3 contains 13 residues. The CDR3 DNA sequence: TGCAGTGCTAGCCGACAGGGCAGGGACACCATATATTTT. It specifies CSASRQGRDTIYF.

This clonotype came up a few times. The V and J genes are TRBV5-1 and TRBJ2-3; 7 nucleotides align to TRBD1. This CDR3 is 15 amino acids long. V was pared by 3 bases and J by 2 bases, with 6 bases of the junction left unmatched. The germline CDR1 and CDR2 sequences are SGHRS and YFSETQ. The CDR3 loop reads CASSSSGQNTDTQYF. The CDR3 bases are TGCGCCAGCAGCTCATCGGGACAGAACACAGATACGCAGTATTTT.

The J gene is TRBJ1-4, the V gene TRBV20-1; D gene ambiguous. This CDR3 spans 14 amino acids. V shed 0 bases and J shed 9 bases, with 14 bases lying between them. The germline V gene has CDR1 DFQATT and CDR2 SNEGSKA (reference sequence). CDR3 DNA sequence: TGCAGTGCTAGAGATTGGAGATCCCTCAAAAAACTGTTTTTT. It codes for CSARDWRSLKKLFF.

In its sample, this clonotype was seen a few times. CDR3 region: CASRDDRRRGYTF. In DNA, the CDR3 is TGTGCCAGCAGAGATGACAGGCGTAGGGGCTACACCTTC. V is TRBV2 and J is TRBJ1-2; D is possibly TRBD1 (6 bases). CDR1 is SNHLY and CDR2 is FYNNEI in the germline V gene. V lost 6 bases to trimming and J lost 8 bases, with 16 bases between them. The CDR3 runs to 13 residues.

This clonotype appeared a few times. The chain recombines TRBV7-3 with TRBJ2-3, with 9 positions matching TRBD1. Germline loops: CDR1 SGHTA, CDR2 FQGTGA. After removal of 5 bases from V and 5 bases from J, the junction contained 11 bases not matched to a gene. This CDR3 comprises 16 residues. In DNA form, the CDR3 reads TGTGCCAGCAGCCGAACGACAGGGGGGCACGGAGATACGCAGTATTTT. Its translation is CASSRTTGGHGDTQYF.

The gene calls are TRBV27 and TRBJ2-1; D is undetermined. CDR1 MNHEY and CDR2 SMNVEV come from the germline V gene (reference sequence). Trimming removed 5 bases from V and 5 bases from J, with 13 bases in between. This CDR3 region has 14 residues. Here the CDR3 reads CASSGIDSNNEQFF. CDR3 coding DNA: TGTGCCAGCAGTGGAATTGACTCAAACAATGAGCAGTTCTTC.

This clonotype was detected only a few times. The CDR3 region is CASSSLREVVRHTQYF. The CDR3, as DNA: TGTGCCAGCAGCTCCCTGAGGGAGGTCGTCCGCCATACGCAGTATTTT. The chain has TRBV7-9 and TRBJ2-3; perhaps TRBD2 as D (6 bases). The V gene's germline CDR1 is SEHNR and CDR2 FQNEAQ (reference sequence). CDR3 length: 16 amino acids. Trimming took 4 bases from V and 7 from J, leaving 21 bases between them.

This clonotype was picked up many times. This chain connects TRBV6-4 to TRBJ2-1; D perhaps matches TRBD2 (6 bases). V lost 6 bases and J 6 bases, leaving 15 bases between the germline ends. The germline CDR1 and CDR2 sequences are MRHNA and SNTAGT. The CDR3 consists of 14 residues. CDR3 region: CASSPGRGANEQFF. The CDR3 DNA sequence: TGTGCCAGCAGCCCCGGGAGAGGGGCCAATGAGCAGTTCTTC.

Here the CDR3 reads CASSRRPGEETQYF. The CDR3, as DNA: TGTGCCAGCAGCCGAAGGCCAGGTGAAGAGACCCAGTACTTC. The rearrangement links TRBV13 to TRBJ2-5, with no clear D. Germline V CDR1 and CDR2: PRHDT, FYEKMQ (reference sequence). CDR3 size: 14 residues. V lost 5 bases and J lost 3, with 13 bases in between. Looking up the rest from reference TRBV13 and TRBJ2-5 gives the full variable domain: AAGVIQSPRHLIKEKRETATLKCYPIPRHDTVYWYQQGPGQDPQFLISFYEKMQSDKGSIPDRFSAQQFSDYHSELNMSSLELGDSALYFCASSRRPGEETQYFGPGTRLLVL.

This clonotype was seen only a few times. V gene TRBV5-1 combines with J gene TRBJ2-3; weak D call: TRBD2 (6 bases). V was shortened by 4 bases and J by 9 bases, with 12 bases between the two germline ends. Per germline, CDR1 SGHRS and CDR2 YFSETQ. The CDR3 has 12 amino acids. The CDR3 protein is CASSPEGRTQYF. As DNA, the CDR3 is TGCGCCAGCAGCCCCGAGGGGAGGACGCAGTATTTT.

The chain recombines TRBV7-6 with TRBJ2-7; 8 nucleotides match TRBD1. The CDR3 has 15 residues. V dropped 2 bases and J dropped 5; count of bases not matched to a gene: 8. Germline V lookup: CDR1 SGHVS, CDR2 FNYEAQ. CDR3 sequence (DNA): TGTGCCAGCAGCTTATCGACAGGGGTAGGCCACGAGCAGTACTTC. Translated: CASSLSTGVGHEQYF.

The chain joins TRBV7-2 to TRBJ1-2; the match to TRBD1 covers 8 bases. CDR3 length equals 15 residues. V shed 4 bases and J 2 bases; nucleotides not matched to a gene: 6. Germline V gives CDR1 SGHTA, CDR2 FQGNSA. CDR3 in DNA: TGTGCCAGCAGCTCCGAGACAGGGGTGAACTATGGCTACACCTTC. This translates into CASSSETGVNYGYTF.

This clonotype was seen only a few times. The gene calls are TRBV5-1 and TRBJ1-1; no clear D gene. The germline gives CDR1 SGHRS, CDR2 YFSETQ. Between the trimmed V and J ends, which lost 0 bases and 5 bases, there was a span of 14 bases. The CDR3 extends over 15 amino acids. The CDR3 region has the DNA TGCGCCAGCAGCTTGGAGTTCGGGCGAAGGACTGAAGCTTTCTTT. Amino acids: CASSLEFGRRTEAFF.